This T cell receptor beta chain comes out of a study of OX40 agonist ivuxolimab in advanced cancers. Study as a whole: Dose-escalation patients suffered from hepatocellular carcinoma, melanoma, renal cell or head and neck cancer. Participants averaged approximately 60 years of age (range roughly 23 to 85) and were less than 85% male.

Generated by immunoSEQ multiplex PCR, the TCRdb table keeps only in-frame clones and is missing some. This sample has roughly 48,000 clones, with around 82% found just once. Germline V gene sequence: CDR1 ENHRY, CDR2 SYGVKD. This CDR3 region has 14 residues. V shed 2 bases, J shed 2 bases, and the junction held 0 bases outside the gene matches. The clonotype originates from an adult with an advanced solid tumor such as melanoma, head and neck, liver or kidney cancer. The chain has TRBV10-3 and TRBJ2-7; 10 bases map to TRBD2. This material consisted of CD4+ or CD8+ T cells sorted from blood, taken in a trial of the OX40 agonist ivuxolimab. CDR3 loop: CAISEGLAAYEQYF. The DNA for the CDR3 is TGTGCCATCAGTGAGGGACTAGCGGCCTACGAGCAGTACTTC.